This T cell receptor beta chain was recovered during a study of OX40 agonist ivuxolimab in advanced cancers. On the study more broadly: The dose-escalation group included hepatocellular carcinoma, melanoma, renal cell carcinoma and head and neck cancer. Three dose-escalation patients had partial responses: one with hepatocellular carcinoma and two with cutaneous melanoma. Anti-PD-1, anti-PD-L1 or anti-CTLA-4 therapy given earlier was allowed, and roughly 40% had some. Study-level findings and limits: Several nonresponders also turned out to have low normalized T-cell clonal expansion.

Profiling relied on immunoSEQ multiplex PCR, and the TCRdb table lists in-frame clones only, not all of them. The sample includes some 59,000 clones, around 93% of them seen just once. Comments on this clone: Its antigen remains unidentified.

CDR1 SGHDT and CDR2 YYEEEE come from the germline V gene. With 6 bases removed from V and 5 bases from J, the gap between germline ends came to 15 bases. This CDR3 contains 13 residues. This TCR came from an adult with an advanced solid tumor such as melanoma, head and neck, liver or kidney cancer. The material sequenced was CD4+ or CD8+ T cells sorted from blood, taken in a trial of the OX40 agonist ivuxolimab. This chain uses TRBV5-6 with TRBJ2-7, with a tentative D call TRBD2 (5 bases). CDR3 region: CASNERAVDEQYF. The CDR3 nucleotides read TGTGCCAGCAATGAGAGGGCCGTGGACGAGCAGTACTTC.